This T cell receptor beta chain derives from a study of blood T cell repertoires in COVID-19. About the research overall: COVID-19 samples from acute and convalescent phases originated in the United States, Italy and Spain. The analysed material was cDNA or gDNA that came from T cells, B-cell-depleted T cells, or PBMCs.

Trimming removed 7 bases from V and 9 bases from J; junction bases left unmatched: 11. In germline, CDR1 is MNHEY, CDR2 SVGAGI. This CDR3 contains 15 residues. As handled by the study authors: Estimated nucleated cell counts came from reference gene primer amplification. Here immunoSEQ multiplex PCR was the method, and the copy in TCRdb shows in-frame clones only, minus some. V and J calls and clone size come straight from that table; D and trimming were deduced from the DNA. This table has more than 40,000 clones, about 90% appearing once. Input material: peripheral blood. This TCR came from an elderly man with acute or convalescent COVID-19. The chain couples TRBV6-5 to TRBJ2-1, with 11 bases aligning to TRBD2. In DNA, the CDR3 is TGTGCCAGCATCTCTAGCGGGGGGTCCTCAGGTGAGCAGTTCTTC. This codes for CASISSGGSSGEQFF.